This is a list of T cell receptor beta chains from one sample in a study of control samples from healthy donors and cancer patients. Only in-frame clones appear in the TCRdb table, and some are missing; sequencing was by immunoSEQ multiplex PCR. The repertoire consists of some 130,000 clones, with about 93% occurring once and the leading ten covering about 1.5%. The source material was PBMCs. The receptors stem from a man in his fifties with head and neck cancer. Both conserved end residues are part of each CDR3. The D gene is left open where the match is weak. Size is omitted from some rows. Given values are once, few, many or a class for expanded clones.

v_gene	abundance	j_gene	d_gene	CDR3nt	CDR3aa
TRBV19	NA	TRBJ2-7	TRBD1	TGTGCCAGTTCCGGGACAGGGGGCTACGAGCAGTACTTC	CASSGTGGYEQYF
TRBV7-2	NA	TRBJ2-6	TRBD2	TGTGCCAGCAGCCATGGGACGGGGGGTAATGGGGCCAACGTCCTGACTTTC	CASSHGTGGNGANVLTF
TRBV30	NA	TRBJ1-5	NA	TGTGCCTGGGCTGGGGGGGCCAGCAATCAGCCCCAGCATTTT	CAWAGGASNQPQHF
TRBV3-1/TRBV3-2	NA	TRBJ2-7	NA	TGTGCCAGCAGCCCCCTAGGAGGGACCCACGAGCAGTACTTC	CASSPLGGTHEQYF
TRBV18	NA	TRBJ2-5	TRBD1	TGTGCCAGCTCACCGCTGAGGACAGGGGGTATTGGGACCCAGTACTTC	CASSPLRTGGIGTQYF
TRBV9	NA	TRBJ2-2	NA	TGTGCCAGCAGCGACCTGGGGGCAGGGACCGGGGAGCTGTTTTTT	CASSDLGAGTGELFF
TRBV3-1/TRBV3-2	NA	TRBJ1-4	NA	TGTGCCAGCAGCCCGCCGAGAGGAAAACTGTTTTTT	CASSPPRGKLFF
TRBV18	NA	TRBJ2-5	TRBD1	TGTGCCAGCTCACCAGGGTGGGACAGGGGACAAGAGACCCAGTACTTC	CASSPGWDRGQETQYF
TRBV7-2	NA	TRBJ1-5	NA	TGTGCCAGCAGCCTCTTGGGGGTGCTGGTCTCCAATCAGCCCCAGCATTTT	CASSLLGVLVSNQPQHF
TRBV6-5	once	TRBJ2-7	NA	TGTGCCAGCACCTTATCGGTCTACGAGCAGTACTTC	CASTLSVYEQYF
TRBV30	NA	TRBJ2-7	NA	TGTGCCTGGAGTCCCAGGGGAGTTCCAAGGGAGCAGTACTTC	CAWSPRGVPREQYF
TRBV3-1/TRBV3-2	NA	TRBJ2-4	NA	TGTGCCAGCAGCCAAGGTGCGCTGGGGGGCGCACCCAAAAACATTCAGTACTTC	CASSQGALGGAPKNIQYF
TRBV5-5	NA	TRBJ1-5	NA	TGTGCCAGCAGCTTGGTGCCAGGGCTTAGCAATCAGCCCCAGCATTTT	CASSLVPGLSNQPQHF
TRBV28	NA	TRBJ2-1	TRBD1	TGTGCCAGCACGGACGGGACAGGACTCTACAATGAGCAGTTCTTC	CASTDGTGLYNEQFF
TRBV30	NA	TRBJ2-5	NA	TGTGCCTGGAGTGTACACTCAGCGAGGACCCAGTACTTC	CAWSVHSARTQYF
TRBV11-2	NA	TRBJ2-1	NA	TGTGCCAGCAGCTTAGTCCCCTCCAGGGGCGTAATTTTTAATGAGCAGTTCTTC	CASSLVPSRGVIFNEQFF
TRBV5-1	NA	TRBJ1-1	NA	TGCGCCAGCAGCTCGGGACTCTCGAACACTGAAGCTTTCTTT	CASSSGLSNTEAFF
TRBV6-5	NA	TRBJ1-3	NA	TGTGCCAGCAGGCAGGGAGGAGGAAACACCATATATTTT	CASRQGGGNTIYF
TRBV4-3	NA	TRBJ2-1	NA	TGCGCCAGCAGCCAAGAAACGGGGTACAATGAGCAGTTCTTC	CASSQETGYNEQFF
TRBV28	NA	TRBJ1-4	NA	TGTGCCAGCAGCCTTGGAGAAAAACTGTTTTTT	CASSLGEKLFF
TRBV10-3	NA	TRBJ1-4	NA	TGTGCCATCGCGCCTTCCCCCGCCCTGAATGAAAAACTGTTTTTT	CAIAPSPALNEKLFF
TRBV7-6	NA	TRBJ2-6	NA	TGTGCCATCCCCGCAGGAACCTACTCTGGGGCCAACGTCCTGACTTTC	CAIPAGTYSGANVLTF
TRBV6-5	NA	TRBJ1-1	NA	TGTGCCAGCAGTTACCCCGGGGGAGCTGAAGCTTTCTTT	CASSYPGGAEAFF
TRBV19	NA	TRBJ2-3	NA	TGTGCCAGTAGTATCAGTCTAGCATTGGCAGATACGCAGTATTTT	CASSISLALADTQYF
TRBV27	NA	TRBJ1-6	TRBD1	TGTGCCAGCAGTCCGTATTTGACAGGGGGCAGGTCTTATAATTCACCCCTCCACTTT	CASSPYLTGGRSYNSPLHF
TRBV21-1	NA	TRBJ2-2	NA	TGTGCCAGCAGCAAAGGGTGGACAGGCCTGGGGCACACCGGGGAGCTGTTTTTT	CASSKGWTGLGHTGELFF
TRBV6-5	NA	TRBJ2-6	NA	TGTGCCAGCCACAGCTCTGGGGCCAACGTCCTGACTTTC	CASHSSGANVLTF
TRBV9	NA	TRBJ1-2	NA	TGTGCCAGCAGCGCCGGGGCCACCGGCTACACCTTC	CASSAGATGYTF
TRBV14	NA	TRBJ2-1	TRBD1	TGTGCCAGCAGCCAAGATTTGACAGGGAACAATGAGCAGTTCTTC	CASSQDLTGNNEQFF
TRBV18	NA	TRBJ1-1	TRBD1	TGTGCCAGCTCACGAGAGGACAGGGGGGGGACTGAAGCTTTCTTT	CASSREDRGGTEAFF
TRBV5-6	NA	TRBJ2-7	NA	TGTGCCAGCAGCTTGGGACAAATTCGGGCTTACGAGCAGTACTTC	CASSLGQIRAYEQYF
TRBV6-2/TRBV6-3	NA	TRBJ2-5	NA	TGTGCCAGCAGTTACAGCGGAGAGACCCAGTACTTC	CASSYSGETQYF
TRBV7-2	once	TRBJ1-1	TRBD1	TGTGCCAGCAGACAACAGGGGGGGATACCTGAAGCTTTCTTT	CASRQQGGIPEAFF
TRBV30	NA	TRBJ2-7	TRBD2	TGTGCCTGGAATAATCGCCTAGCGGGGGAAAGCCCGTACTTC	CAWNNRLAGESPYF
TRBV7-2	once	TRBJ1-5	NA	TGTGCCAGCAGCTTAGGGACGGCCTATAGCAATCAGCCCCAGCATTTT	CASSLGTAYSNQPQHF
TRBV19	NA	TRBJ1-5	NA	TGTGCCAGTAGTGGAAAGGGGCAGCCAAGACGCAATCAGCCCCAGCATTTT	CASSGKGQPRRNQPQHF
TRBV19	NA	TRBJ2-4	NA	TGTACCAGCGAACCCCGAGCTGGGGTCAAAAACATTCAGTACTTC	CTSEPRAGVKNIQYF
TRBV6-2/TRBV6-3	NA	TRBJ1-5	NA	TGTGCCAGCAGTTACATCGCGGGGGGCAATCAGCCCCAGCATTTT	CASSYIAGGNQPQHF
TRBV7-9	NA	TRBJ2-3	TRBD2	TGTGCCAGCAGCTCCGGACTAGCCTCAGATACGCAGTATTTT	CASSSGLASDTQYF
TRBV3-1/TRBV3-2	NA	TRBJ2-2	NA	TGTGCCAGCAGCCAAGGCAGGGCAGCGAACACCGGGGAGCTGTTTTTT	CASSQGRAANTGELFF
TRBV27	NA	TRBJ2-5	NA	TGTGCCAGCAGTCCCACCCGACAGTCGGGGGAGACCCAGTACTTC	CASSPTRQSGETQYF
TRBV7-9	NA	TRBJ1-1	NA	TGTGCCAGCAGCTTAGCGTTCGGTACTGAAGCTTTCTTT	CASSLAFGTEAFF
TRBV7-2	once	TRBJ2-6	NA	TGTGCCAGCAGCTTAGGGCCCTCTGGGGCCAACGTCCTGACTTTC	CASSLGPSGANVLTF
TRBV18	NA	TRBJ2-1	TRBD1	TGTGCCAGCTCACCGCAGGGACAGGGTGCTGTAGTTGAGCAGTTCTTC	CASSPQGQGAVVEQFF
TRBV5-5	NA	TRBJ2-7	TRBD1	TGTGCCAGCAGCTTCCGTTCGGTTACAGGGGGCCCCTACGAGCAGTACTTC	CASSFRSVTGGPYEQYF
TRBV29-1	NA	TRBJ2-2	NA	TGCAGCGTTGTCCTTTGGACCGGGGAGCTGTTTTTT	CSVVLWTGELFF
TRBV6-2/TRBV6-3	NA	TRBJ2-2	TRBD1	TGTGCCAGCAGTTACGACAGGGTAGGGGAGCTGTTTTTT	CASSYDRVGELFF
TRBV5-6	NA	TRBJ2-2	TRBD1	TGTGCCAGCAGCTTAGGGACAGCCTCCCTAGGGAACACCGGGGAGCTGTTTTTT	CASSLGTASLGNTGELFF
TRBV7-9	NA	TRBJ1-2	NA	TGTGCCAGCAGCGCCGGGTCTTATGGCTACACCTTC	CASSAGSYGYTF
TRBV28	NA	TRBJ1-2	NA	TGTGCCAGCAGTTTCCGTCCCGGGACATTTGGCTACACCTTC	CASSFRPGTFGYTF
TRBV7-8	NA	TRBJ1-2	NA	TGTGCCAGCAGCTTGGGTCTTTGGGGTCAGTCGCCCGGCTACACCTTC	CASSLGLWGQSPGYTF
TRBV5-1	NA	TRBJ1-5	NA	TGCGCCAGCAGCTTGGGAGGCGGCCGCAATCAGCCCCAGCATTTT	CASSLGGGRNQPQHF
TRBV28	few	TRBJ1-5	NA	TGTGCCAGCAGTTTGTCACGGGGTAGGGCGAGCAATCAGCCCCAGCATTTT	CASSLSRGRASNQPQHF
TRBV7-9	NA	TRBJ1-4	NA	TGTGCCAGCAGCCTAGGACAACCCACGCCTTATAATGAAAAACTGTTTTTT	CASSLGQPTPYNEKLFF
TRBV19	NA	TRBJ1-6	NA	TGTGCCAGTAGTATAGATCGGGAAAGGGGCATTTCACCCCTCCACTTT	CASSIDRERGISPLHF
TRBV18	once	TRBJ2-5	TRBD2	TGTGCCAGCTCACCGACTATAGCGGGAGGCCAAGAGACCCAGTACTTC	CASSPTIAGGQETQYF